The 20 T cell receptor beta chains in this list originate from one sample, sequenced in a study of T cells after yellow fever vaccination. One entry per CDR3 protein, called by TCRdb with MiXCR from the 5' RACE reads. The table records approximately 260,000 distinct CDR3 sequences, 10% to 15% of them present only once. Sequencing was performed on CD4+ T cells sorted from PBMCs, taken 45 days after the yellow fever booster vaccination. The source of these receptors is a man between 25 and 39 years old who received the YFV17D yellow fever vaccine.

This clonotype was recorded many times. The chain couples TRBV7-7 to TRBJ2-1; TRBD2 matches at 9 bases. J was trimmed by 4 bases and V by 0 bases; bases with no gene match: 1. The CDR3 has 15 residues. Germline V CDR1 and CDR2: SSHAT, FNYEAQ (reference sequence). The CDR3 bases are TGTGCCAGCAGCTTAGCTAGCGGGGGTTACAATGAGCAGTTCTTC. Translated: CASSLASGGYNEQFF.

This sequence joins TRBV5-5 and TRBJ2-7, with TRBD1 identical over 9 bases. The junction had 9 bases not matched to a gene; V was cut back by 5 bases and J by 6 bases. The CDR3 has 14 amino acids. The V gene's germline CDR1 is SGHKS and CDR2 YYEKEE (reference sequence). In DNA form, the CDR3 reads TGTGCCAGCAGTTGGGGACAGGGCAGAGTCGAGCAGTACTTC. It specifies CASSWGQGRVEQYF.

Written as DNA, the CDR3 is TGTGCCAGCAGCTTAGCGAAGGCTAGCGGGAGGGCCAGGTTAGGCAATGAGCAGTTCTTC. This sequence encodes CASSLAKASGRARLGNEQFF. The genes are TRBV7-4 and TRBJ2-1, with TRBD2 matching 12 bases. J lost 6 bases, V lost 0 bases, and 15 bases had no gene match. The CDR3 loop spans 20 amino acids. Per germline, CDR1 SGHVT and CDR2 SQSDAQ.

This clonotype showed up just a few times. The chain links TRBV5-1 to TRBJ1-4; D may be TRBD1 (6 bases). With 1 base removed from V and 5 bases from J, the gap between germline ends came to 12 bases. Germline loops: CDR1 SGHRS, CDR2 YFSETQ. CDR3 size: 15 residues. The CDR3 protein is CASSLFTGPNEKLFF. CDR3 sequence (DNA): TGCGCCAGCAGCTTGTTTACAGGGCCGAATGAAAAACTGTTTTTT.

The CDR3 region has the DNA TGTGCCAGCAGCTCTTACCGTCCCGGGACTAAGAGGTCCGGGGAGCTGTTTTTT. It encodes CASSSYRPGTKRSGELFF. V and J are TRBV11-2 and TRBJ2-2; 7 nucleotides line up with TRBD2. The CDR3 spans 18 residues. J lost 6 bases, V lost 4 bases, and 17 bases had no gene match. Per germline, CDR1 SGHAT and CDR2 FQNNGV.

The chain uses TRBV7-6 and TRBJ2-5; TRBD2 matches 15 bases. This CDR3 comprises 19 residues. V lost 1 base and J lost 0; bases outside the gene matches: 6. Germline V lookup: CDR1 SGHVS, CDR2 FNYEAQ. CDR3 coding DNA: TGTGCCAGCAGCTTAGTCGGAGGGACTAGCGGGGGGTACCAAGAGACCCAGTACTTC. The encoded protein is CASSLVGGTSGGYQETQYF.

This clonotype has a count of ten or more. The chain joins TRBV7-8 to TRBJ2-7; the match to TRBD2 covers 9 bases. Germline-derived CDR1 and CDR2 are SGHVS and FQNEAQ. The V and J ends lost 6 bases and 3 bases, in that order; junction bases with no gene match: 9. The CDR3 is 15 amino acids. The CDR3 sequence: CASRGGREGLYEQYF. The CDR3 bases are TGTGCCAGCAGAGGCGGGCGGGAGGGCCTCTACGAGCAGTACTTC.

The chain uses TRBV6-1 and TRBJ1-4; TRBD1 might be the D (5 bases). This CDR3 is 15 amino acids long. Germline V gene lookup returns CDR1 MNHNS and CDR2 SASEGT. Trimming took 6 bases from V and 6 from J, leaving 17 bases between them. Here the CDR3 reads CASRDLAGLDEKLFF. CDR3 DNA sequence: TGTGCCAGCAGGGACCTTGCAGGGCTTGATGAAAAACTGTTTTTT.

The chain recombines TRBV20-1 with TRBJ2-1; a weak D match, TRBD2 (5 bases). Germline CDR1 is DFQATT and CDR2 is SNEGSKA (reference sequence). The CDR3 runs to 14 residues. The germline V and J ends were trimmed by 6 bases and 6 bases, with 18 bases remaining between them. The DNA for the CDR3 is TGCAGTGCCGCCACCAGACTATTATCCAATGAGCAGTTCTTC. Its translation: CSAATRLLSNEQFF.

This clonotype has at least ten counts. The rearrangement uses TRBV20-1 and TRBJ2-1, with TRBD2 matching over 12 bases. The germline CDR1 and CDR2 sequences are DFQATT and SNEGSKA (reference sequence). The V gene end was trimmed by 5 bases and the J gene end by 6 bases; junction bases not matched to a gene: 8. CDR3 length: 15 residues. The CDR3 protein is CSASQTSGSVNEQFF. In nucleotides, the CDR3 is TGCAGTGCTTCTCAGACTAGCGGGAGTGTCAATGAGCAGTTCTTC.

This rearrangement joins TRBV7-9 to TRBJ2-7, with 9 nucleotides matching TRBD2. With V trimmed by 5 bases and J by 2 bases, 7 bases remained unmatched. Germline CDR1 reads SEHNR; CDR2 reads FQNEAQ (reference sequence). The CDR3 covers 15 residues. The CDR3 DNA reads TGTGCCAGCAGCGTAGGGACTAGCTGGCCCTACGAGCAGTACTTC. It specifies CASSVGTSWPYEQYF.

In this sample, this clonotype turned up many times. This sequence joins TRBV20-1 and TRBJ2-7; the D is unclear. The CDR3 extends over 13 amino acids. Trimming shortened V by 1 base and J by 1 base, and 8 bases separated the two germline ends. The germline CDR1 and CDR2 sequences are DFQATT and SNEGSKA (reference sequence). CDR3 in DNA: TGCAGTGCTAGAGTACAACCTTCCTACGAGCAGTACTTC. Encoded protein: CSARVQPSYEQYF.

The V and J genes are TRBV29-1 and TRBJ1-1; possibly TRBD1 for D (6 bases). Looked up from germline, CDR1 is SQVTM and CDR2 is ANQGSEA. This CDR3 comprises 12 residues. V gave up 4 bases and J gave up 3 bases, with 9 bases separating them. The DNA of the CDR3 is TGCAGCGTTGGGCGGACAGACACTGAAGCTTTCTTT. Protein: CSVGRTDTEAFF.

The table lists this clonotype with many counts. The rearrangement links TRBV11-1 to TRBJ2-1, with TRBD2 matching over 8 bases. V gave up 5 bases and J gave up 5 bases; unmatched junction bases: 17. There are 18 residues in the CDR3. In germline, CDR1 is SGHAT, CDR2 FQDESV (reference sequence). CDR3 sequence (DNA): TGTGCCAGCAGCCCGTGGGTGGCGAGCGGGAGTAGCAACAATGAGCAGTTCTTC. Translated, it gives CASSPWVASGSSNNEQFF.

This clonotype was seen more than once but under ten times. The chain is built from TRBV5-1 and TRBJ2-6, with a weak D call TRBD1 (5 bases). The CDR3 is 16 residues long. V lost 8 bases to trimming and J lost 1 base, with 16 bases between them. CDR1 and CDR2 from the germline V gene are SGHRS and YFSETQ. This CDR3 is CASKGRARSGANVLTF. In nucleotides, the CDR3 is TGCGCCAGTAAGGGCAGGGCCCGGTCTGGGGCCAACGTCCTGACTTTC.

J is TRBJ2-2 and V is TRBV14; 8 positions match TRBD2. Germline V lookup: CDR1 SGHDN, CDR2 FVKESK. The CDR3 has 17 amino acids. The J segment lost 4 bases and the V segment lost 4 bases, leaving 11 bases of the junction unmatched. Here the CDR3 DNA reads TGTGCCAGCAGCCCCCGTCCGAGCGGGAGTGGCACCGGGGAGCTGTTTTTT. Its protein is CASSPRPSGSGTGELFF.

This clonotype has just a few counts. V gene TRBV5-1 combines with J gene TRBJ1-2; possibly TRBD1 for D (5 bases). Germline V CDR1 and CDR2: SGHRS, YFSETQ. Trimming pared 0 bases from V and 4 bases from J, leaving 10 bases between. The CDR3 is 14 amino acids. CDR3 in DNA: TGCGCCAGCAGCTTGGGCGACAGTAGCTATGGCTACACCTTC. Its protein product is CASSLGDSSYGYTF. Looking up the rest from reference TRBV5-1 and TRBJ1-2 gives the full variable domain: KAGVTQTPRYLIKTRGQQVTLSCSPISGHRSVSWYQQTPGQGLQFLFEYFSETQRNKGNFPGRFSGRQFSNSRSEMNVSTLELGDSALYLCASSLGDSSYGYTFGSGTRLTVV.

J is TRBJ1-5 and V is TRBV10-3; D unclear. Germline CDR1 ENHRY, CDR2 SYGVKD. The CDR3 is 12 amino acids. V was cut by 7 bases and J by 2 bases, with 6 bases left in between. The DNA of the CDR3 is TGTGCCATCACGGACGGCAATCAGCCCCAGCATTTT. The encoded protein is CAITDGNQPQHF.

The chain couples TRBV7-2 to TRBJ2-1; maybe TRBD1 (6 bases). The CDR3 is made up of 17 amino acids. The V gene's germline CDR1 is SGHTA and CDR2 FQGNSA. V was cut by 0 bases and J by 6 bases, with 18 bases left in between. In DNA, the CDR3 is TGTGCCAGCAGCTTAGCCCGGACAGAACTATGGGGCAATGAGCAGTTCTTC. Translating gives CASSLARTELWGNEQFF.

This clonotype was seen a handful of times. The chain is built from TRBV7-8 and TRBJ2-7; D is unclear. Trimming removed 5 bases at V and 4 bases at J, with 9 bases between. Germline CDR1 SGHVS, CDR2 FQNEAQ. The CDR3 sequence is 12 residues long. The CDR3 reads CASSLSNYEQYF. CDR3 DNA sequence: TGTGCCAGCAGCCTCTCAAATTACGAGCAGTACTTC. The full variable domain, its missing parts supplied by reference TRBV7-8 and TRBJ2-7, is GAGVSQSPRYKVAKRGQDVALRCDPISGHVSLFWYQQALGQGPEFLTYFQNEAQLDKSGLPSDRFFAERPEGSVSTLKIQRTQQEDSAVYLCASSLSNYEQYFGPGTRLTVT.